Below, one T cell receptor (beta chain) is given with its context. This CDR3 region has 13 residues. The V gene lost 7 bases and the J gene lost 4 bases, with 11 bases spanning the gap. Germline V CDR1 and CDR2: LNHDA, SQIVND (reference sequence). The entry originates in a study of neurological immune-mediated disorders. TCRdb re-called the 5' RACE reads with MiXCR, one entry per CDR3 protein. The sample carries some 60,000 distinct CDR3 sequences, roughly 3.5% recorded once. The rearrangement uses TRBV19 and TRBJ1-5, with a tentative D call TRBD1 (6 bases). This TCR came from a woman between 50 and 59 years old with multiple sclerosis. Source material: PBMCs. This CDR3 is CASNGQTNQPQHF. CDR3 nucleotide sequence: TGTGCCAGTAATGGACAGACAAATCAGCCCCAGCATTTT.